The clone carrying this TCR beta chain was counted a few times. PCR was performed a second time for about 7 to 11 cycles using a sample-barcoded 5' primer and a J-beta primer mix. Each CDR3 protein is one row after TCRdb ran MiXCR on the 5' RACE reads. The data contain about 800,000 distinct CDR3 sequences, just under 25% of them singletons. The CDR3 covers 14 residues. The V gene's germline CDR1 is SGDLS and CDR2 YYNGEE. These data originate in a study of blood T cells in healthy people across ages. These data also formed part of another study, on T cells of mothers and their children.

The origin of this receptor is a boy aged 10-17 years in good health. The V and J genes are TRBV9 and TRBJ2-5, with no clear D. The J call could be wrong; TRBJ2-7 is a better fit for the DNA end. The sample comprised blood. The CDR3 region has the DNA TGTGCCAGCAGCGTAGATCCCAGTTTCTACGAGCAGTACTTC. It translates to CASSVDPSFYEQYF.